This T cell receptor beta chain was recorded in a study of T cells after yellow fever vaccination (dated by TCRdb to between 2018 and 2020). Study-level background: Libraries from fractions with low cell numbers were prepared with the SMART-Seq v4 Ultra Low Input RNA kit. To track T-cell clones before and after primary and booster YFV17D yellow fever vaccination, bulk TCR alpha and beta repertoires were sequenced longitudinally. Two healthy male donors made up the cohort, one aged 18 to 29 years and the other aged 30 to 39 years. Bulk PBMC replicates and cell subsets were isolated from blood drawn at multiple timepoints before and after both primary and secondary immunization. What the study reported, not specific to this receptor: After the booster, most clones that had expanded after primary vaccination were detected again (roughly 95% of CD4 and around nine tenths of CD8), suggesting broad maintenance of memory. Compared with the primary T-cell response, the secondary T-cell response was weaker but faster, peaking on day 5 rather than day 15. A small share of clonotypes was detected in both CD4 and CD8 compartments, with the overlap likely arising from convergent recombination. Computational filtering was needed because FACS-sorted repertoires could contain abundant contaminating clonotypes from the bulk population. Only a couple of donors were included in the study, so the extent to which the findings can be generalized is limited.

About this clonotype: Its specific antigen is unknown. Base qualities are not recorded, but no much larger clone differs from it by a single base.

Explained via the paper, the treatment or condition label denotes: live attenuated yellow fever vaccine strain. PBMCs were isolated from peripheral blood using a standard Ficoll-Paque protocol. Dynabeads CD4 and CD8 positive selection kits were used to isolate the CD4 and CD8 T-cell fractions. TriZol was used to extract RNA from bulk PBMCs, from CD4 and CD8 fractions, and from dextramer-positive and dextramer-negative fractions. The junction shows trimming of 7 bases on V and 7 bases on J, plus 16 bases between the germline ends. CDR1 and CDR2 (MNHEY, SMNVEV) derive from the germline V gene (reference sequence). The CDR3 has 13 amino acids, counting the end cysteine and phenylalanine. Of all the DNA, just the CDR3 is kept, 39 bases in frame from base 1. TCR cDNA was made using 5'RACE template switching, a step that added a universal primer site and unique molecular identifiers. Priming of cDNA synthesis was performed from both the TCR alpha and TCR beta constant segments. Two PCR steps were used to amplify libraries, with sample barcodes and sequencing adapters being added in the second step. Sequencing of the libraries was done on either Illumina HiSeq 2500 (2x100 bp) or NovaSeq (2x150 bp). In the source study's methods: Reads were demultiplexed and collapsed into UMI consensus sequences with MIGEC, and V(D)J alignment was performed with MiXCR. Clonotypes responding to the vaccine were identified with edgeR on replicate PBMC samples, with the criteria of FDR below 0.01 and a log2 fold change above 5 up to day 15. CD4 or CD8 identity was assigned to each bulk clonotype according to whether the clonotype was present at higher abundance in the sequenced CD4 repertoire or the sequenced CD8 repertoire. TCRdb cleaned the public reads at Q25 with fastp, built clones with MiXCR and kept in-frame beta chains. Rows merge per CDR3 protein into single entries with the most common DNA and genes. The V and J calls reflect TCRdb's pipeline rather than the authors' work. Present in this sample are about 240,000 distinct CDR3 sequences, 6.9% of which were seen just once. The ten top clones hold more than 0.8% of the sample.

The chain uses TRBV27 and TRBJ1-1, and perhaps TRBD1 as D gene, on 6 matching bases. This receptor was identified in a man younger than 40 who received the YFV17D yellow fever vaccine. This specimen consisted of CD4+ T cells sorted from PBMCs, obtained 15 days after the yellow fever booster vaccination. The DNA reads as follows: TGTGCCAGCATAACCCCAGGGGTTGGTGAAGCTTTCTTT. Its protein is CASITPGVGEAFF.